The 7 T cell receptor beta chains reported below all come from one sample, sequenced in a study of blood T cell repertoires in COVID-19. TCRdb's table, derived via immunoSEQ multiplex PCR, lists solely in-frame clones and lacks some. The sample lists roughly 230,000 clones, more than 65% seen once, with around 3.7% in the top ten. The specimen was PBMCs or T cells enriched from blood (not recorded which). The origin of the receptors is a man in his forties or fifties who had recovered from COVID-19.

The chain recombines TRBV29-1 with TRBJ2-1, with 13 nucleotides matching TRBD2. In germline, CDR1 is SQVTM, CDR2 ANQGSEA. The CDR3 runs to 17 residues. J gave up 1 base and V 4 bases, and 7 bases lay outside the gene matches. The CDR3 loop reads CSVGGLAGSASYNEQFF. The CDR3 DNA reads TGCAGCGTTGGGGGACTAGCGGGATCAGCATCCTACAATGAGCAGTTCTTC.

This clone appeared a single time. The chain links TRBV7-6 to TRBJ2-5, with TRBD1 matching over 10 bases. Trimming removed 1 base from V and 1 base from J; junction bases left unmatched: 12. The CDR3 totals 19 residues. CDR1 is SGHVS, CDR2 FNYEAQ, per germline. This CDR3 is CASSLELTGTGAGQETQYF. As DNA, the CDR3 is TGTGCCAGCAGCTTAGAGTTGACTGGGACAGGGGCCGGCCAAGAGACCCAGTACTTC.

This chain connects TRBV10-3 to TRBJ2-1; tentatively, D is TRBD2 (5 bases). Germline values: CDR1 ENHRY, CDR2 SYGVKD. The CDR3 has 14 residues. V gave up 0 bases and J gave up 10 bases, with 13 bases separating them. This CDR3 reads CAISESEQLDEQFF. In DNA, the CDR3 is TGTGCCATCAGTGAGTCGGAGCAACTAGACGAGCAGTTCTTC.

The CDR3 nucleotides are TGTGCCAGCGGAGGCCCTACGGTCAATGAGCAGTTCTTC. This translates into CASGGPTVNEQFF. The chain has TRBV11-2 and TRBJ2-1, with D possibly matching TRBD2 (5 bases). Germline V CDR1 and CDR2: SGHAT, FQNNGV. The CDR3 runs 13 residues. Trimming left V 8 bases short and J 6 bases short, with 14 bases between.

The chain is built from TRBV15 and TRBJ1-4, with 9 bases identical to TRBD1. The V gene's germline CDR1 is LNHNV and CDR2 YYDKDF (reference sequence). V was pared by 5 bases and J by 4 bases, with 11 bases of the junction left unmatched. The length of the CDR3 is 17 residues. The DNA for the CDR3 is TGTGCCACCAGCTCGGGGGCTCGGACAGGGGATAATGAAAAACTGTTTTTT. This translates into CATSSGARTGDNEKLFF. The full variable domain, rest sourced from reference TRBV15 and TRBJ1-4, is DAMVIQNPRYQVTQFGKPVTLSCSQTLNHNVMYWYQQKSSQAPKLLFHYYDKDFNNEADTPDNFQSRRPNTSFCFLDIRSPGLGDTAMYLCATSSGARTGDNEKLFFGSGTQLSVL.

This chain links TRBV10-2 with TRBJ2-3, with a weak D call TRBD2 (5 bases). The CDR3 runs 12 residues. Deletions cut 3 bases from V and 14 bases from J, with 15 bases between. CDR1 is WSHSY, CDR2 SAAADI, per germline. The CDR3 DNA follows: TGCGCCAGCAGTGAACCGCAGACCGCGGGGTATTTT. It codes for CASSEPQTAGYF.

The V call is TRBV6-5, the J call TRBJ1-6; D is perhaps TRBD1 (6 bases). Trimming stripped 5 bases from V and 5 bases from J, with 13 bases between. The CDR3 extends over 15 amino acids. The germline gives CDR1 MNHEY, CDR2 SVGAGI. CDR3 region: CASSLLGANNSPLHF. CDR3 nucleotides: TGTGCCAGCAGTCTCCTGGGGGCGAATAATTCACCCCTCCACTTT.